Listed here are 2 T cell receptor beta chains from one sample, sequenced in a study of shared clonotypes between healthy human individuals. The repertoire was sequenced with immunoSEQ multiplex PCR; TCRdb's copy has only in-frame clones and lacks some. The sample lists millions of clones; 80% to 95% were seen once. Sequenced input: naive CD4+ T cells from PBMCs. Subset denoted: CD45RA+ positively selected. All receptors derive from a man in his late teens or twenties in good health. Some clones in this sample may be carry-over from other donors' samples.

The rearrangement joins TRBV28 to TRBJ2-1, with D possibly being TRBD2 (6 bases). The CDR3 has 15 amino acids. V was clipped by 4 bases and J by 0 bases, with 10 bases between them. Germline V gene data show CDR1 as MDHEN and CDR2 as SYDVKM. The chain's CDR3 is CASSSSDSSYNEQFF. The CDR3 DNA is TGTGCCAGCAGTTCTAGCGACAGCTCCTACAATGAGCAGTTCTTC.

To note about this clone: This CDR3 is also generated by other DNA sequences in the sample. J is TRBJ2-5 and V is TRBV5-1; D is ambiguous. Germline CDR1 and CDR2: SGHRS and YFSETQ. V gave up 5 bases and J gave up 2 bases, with 4 bases separating them. CDR3 length: 11 residues. CDR3 loop: CASRLQETQYF. Written as DNA, the CDR3 is TGCGCCAGCAGACTTCAAGAGACCCAGTACTTC.